One and the same sample provided the 23 T cell receptor beta chains below, sequenced in a study of brain T cells in children with intractable seizures. Libraries were prepared by immunoSEQ multiplex PCR; TCRdb keeps only in-frame clonotypes and omits some of them. The repertoire holds around 340,000 clones, with about 93% as singletons. As for time point: blood from clinic visit 5 months post-surgery; TSC patient then seizure free. The sample consisted of peripheral blood, taken approximately 5 months after surgery. Receptor source: a boy in the first two years of life with tuberous sclerosis and intractable seizures.

The chain couples TRBV3-1 (or the pseudogene TRBV3-2) to TRBJ1-1; a possible D gene is TRBD1 (5 bases). Germline CDR1 is LGHDT and CDR2 is YNNKEL (reference sequence). Trimming took off 1 base at V and 1 base at J, with 10 bases between the two ends. The CDR3 has 15 residues. CDR3 nucleotide sequence: TGTGCCAGCAGCCAAGGGGGTGGGACGAACACTGAAGCTTTCTTT. It translates to CASSQGGGTNTEAFF.

The chain combines TRBV19 with TRBJ2-5; the match to TRBD2 covers 8 bases. The trim removed 8 bases at V and 5 bases at J, leaving 10 bases unmatched. The germline V gene encodes CDR1 LNHDA and CDR2 SQIVND (reference sequence). The CDR3 runs to 14 residues. This CDR3 is CASRLRGAAETQYF. The CDR3 DNA is TGTGCCAGTCGTCTGCGGGGGGCGGCGGAGACCCAGTACTTC.

The CDR3 protein is CASSYSSGASYEQYF. The CDR3 DNA is TGTGCCAGCAGTTACTCTAGCGGGGCCTCCTACGAGCAGTACTTC. The V gene is TRBV6-5, the J gene TRBJ2-7; 8 bases are a match to TRBD2. The V and J ends lost 0 bases and 0 bases, in that order; junction bases with no gene match: 1. The CDR3 contains 15 residues. Germline V CDR1 and CDR2: MNHEY, SVGAGI.

The chain has TRBV27 and TRBJ2-1; TRBD1 is a possible D gene (6 bases). The CDR3 is 15 amino acids. The V and J ends lost 4 bases and 1 base respectively, with 11 bases between them. CDR1 is MNHEY and CDR2 is SMNVEV in the germline V gene (reference sequence). The CDR3 bases are TGTGCCAGCAGTTCAACAGGGTTGTCCTACAATGAGCAGTTCTTC. Protein: CASSSTGLSYNEQFF.

The chain joins TRBV10-1 to TRBJ2-7, with unresolved D. The CDR3 contains 14 residues. From germline, CDR1 is WNHNN and CDR2 SYGVQD (reference sequence). V gave up 3 bases and J gave up 6 bases, with 15 bases separating them. The CDR3 DNA reads TGCGCCAGCAGTGACTCTCCGTTTGGGGTCGAGCAGTACTTC. Amino acids: CASSDSPFGVEQYF.

Points on this clone: The sample holds other DNA sequences that translate to the same CDR3. The rearrangement joins TRBV7-3 to TRBJ2-5; D is uncertain. There are 13 residues in the CDR3. V lost 6 bases to trimming and J lost 0 bases, with 8 bases between them. The germline CDR1 and CDR2 sequences are SGHTA and FQGTGA. The CDR3 sequence: CASSLGYQETQYF. CDR3 sequence (DNA): TGTGCCAGCAGTTTAGGATACCAAGAGACCCAGTACTTC.

This chain uses TRBV5-1 with TRBJ2-2; the D is unclear. V lost 0 bases to trimming and J lost 0 bases, with 9 bases between them. Germline V gene lookup returns CDR1 SGHRS and CDR2 YFSETQ. The length of the CDR3 is 16 residues. The CDR3 reads CASSLAASSNTGELFF. CDR3 coding DNA: TGCGCCAGCAGCTTGGCCGCTAGTTCGAACACCGGGGAGCTGTTTTTT.

The gene calls are TRBV5-1 and TRBJ1-2; 12 nucleotides agree with TRBD1. J gave up 7 bases and V 5 bases, and 12 bases lay outside the gene matches. This CDR3 is built from 16 residues. Germline V lookup: CDR1 SGHRS, CDR2 YFSETQ. CDR3 protein: CASRQAYRDRGLGYTF. For the CDR3, the DNA is TGCGCCAGCAGACAAGCCTACCGGGACAGGGGGCTTGGCTACACCTTC.

V is TRBV21-1 and J is TRBJ1-1; the table's D call, TRBD1, was not checked against the DNA. TRBV21-1 is deemed a pseudogene. This CDR3 has 14 amino acids. DNA for the CDR3: TGTGCCAGGCCGGACACGGGACAGGCCAATGAAGCTTTCTTT. Residues: CARPDTGQANEAFF.

The chain joins TRBV7-9 to TRBJ2-7; D remains unclear. V lost 2 bases to trimming and J lost 0 bases, with 5 bases between them. Germline values: CDR1 SEHNR, CDR2 FQNEAQ (reference sequence). The CDR3 length is 13 residues. The CDR3 DNA follows: TGTGCCAGCAGCTTACCTTTCTCCTACGAGCAGTACTTC. Protein: CASSLPFSYEQYF.

This chain connects TRBV6-7 to TRBJ1-1, with D maybe TRBD1 (5 bases). TRBV6-7 is recorded as an ORF, its role being uncertain. The V end lost 0 bases, the J end lost 6 bases, and 23 bases lay between the germline ends. This CDR3 is built from 18 residues. The chain's CDR3 is CASSYSWGGSLVPAEAFF. The CDR3 region has the DNA TGTGCCAGCAGTTACTCGTGGGGGGGGTCCTTAGTACCCGCTGAAGCTTTCTTT.

The rearrangement joins TRBV21-1 to TRBJ1-6; the D call of TRBD1 is as the table states it, not checked on the DNA. TRBV21-1 is a recognized pseudogene. This CDR3 is 19 amino acids long. CDR3 nucleotides: TGTGCCAGCAGCACCCCCGGGACAGTGACCTTTAACTATAATTCACCCCTCCACTTT. Translation: CASSTPGTVTFNYNSPLHF.

This chain connects TRBV5-8 to TRBJ2-1; TRBD2 matches 10 bases. The germline CDR1 and CDR2 sequences are SGHTS and YDEGEE. The V and J ends lost 0 bases and 12 bases, in that order; junction bases with no gene match: 3. This CDR3 is built from 13 residues. The CDR3 spells CASSLELAGRQFF. In nucleotides, the CDR3 is TGTGCCAGCAGCTTGGAACTAGCGGGAAGGCAGTTCTTC.

This clone was detected once. This sample includes further DNA sequences coding for the same CDR3. The chain recombines TRBV6-5 with TRBJ1-1; D is undetermined. There are 13 residues in the CDR3. Germline CDR1 MNHEY, CDR2 SVGAGI. V was cut by 0 bases and J by 2 bases, with 4 bases left in between. The CDR3 DNA follows: TGTGCCAGCAGTTACTCGCGTAACACTGAAGCTTTCTTT. Protein product: CASSYSRNTEAFF.

This rearrangement joins TRBV28 to TRBJ1-5; a possible D gene is TRBD1 (5 bases). In germline, CDR1 is MDHEN, CDR2 SYDVKM. CDR3 length: 13 residues. Trimming shortened V by 5 bases and J by 15 bases, and 20 bases separated the two germline ends. CDR3 sequence (DNA): TGTGCCAGCAGTCAAATGGGGCGGCCCGGGCGGCATTTT. Protein: CASSQMGRPGRHF.

V and J are TRBV9 and TRBJ2-3; D is perhaps TRBD1 (6 bases). Germline V gives CDR1 SGDLS, CDR2 YYNGEE. V was trimmed by 6 bases and J by 3 bases, leaving 23 bases between them. This CDR3 spans 17 amino acids. CDR3 amino acids: CASTAGPGALLTDTQYF. The DNA for the CDR3 is TGTGCCAGCACCGCCGGGCCAGGGGCCCTATTAACAGATACGCAGTATTTT. The full variable domain, in which reference TRBV9 and TRBJ2-3 provide the parts outside the CDR3, is DSGVTQTPKHLITATGQRVTLRCSPRSGDLSVYWYQQSLDQGLQFLIQYYNGEERAKGNILERFSAQQFPDLHSELNLSSLELGDSALYFCASTAGPGALLTDTQYFGPGTRLTVL.

This chain links TRBV10-2 with TRBJ1-1, with a weak D call TRBD1 (5 bases). Trimming shortened V by 1 base and J by 2 bases, and 11 bases separated the two germline ends. Germline V gene lookup returns CDR1 WSHSY and CDR2 SAAADI. This CDR3 is built from 15 residues. The CDR3 loop is CASSEFLGVNTEAFF. The CDR3 bases are TGCGCCAGCAGTGAGTTTTTGGGGGTAAACACTGAAGCTTTCTTT.

This sequence joins TRBV5-4 and TRBJ2-5; 14 positions agree with TRBD2. The CDR3 totals 17 residues. With V trimmed by 3 bases and J by 5 bases, 9 bases remained unmatched. The germline gives CDR1 SGHNT, CDR2 YYREEE (reference sequence). The CDR3: CASSSGTSGGRWETQYF. The DNA of the CDR3 is TGTGCCAGCAGCTCAGGGACTAGCGGGGGACGCTGGGAGACCCAGTACTTC.

This clone appeared a single time. This chain joins TRBV3-1 (or the pseudogene TRBV3-2) and TRBJ1-5; 12 positions match TRBD1. The V segment lost 0 bases and the J segment 8 bases; nucleotides outside the gene matches: 8. Per the germline V gene, CDR1 is LGHDT and CDR2 is YNNKEL (reference sequence). This CDR3 region has 17 residues. The CDR3 DNA sequence: TGTGCCAGCAGCCAAGATTACTCGGGACAGGGGGCGAAGCCCCAGCATTTT. Its translation: CASSQDYSGQGAKPQHF.

CDR3 loop: CAWREGPGELFF. In DNA, the CDR3 is TGTGCCTGGAGGGAGGGTCCCGGGGAGCTGTTTTTT. This chain joins TRBV30 and TRBJ2-2, with D possibly TRBD2 on 6 matching bases. From germline, CDR1 is GTSNPN and CDR2 SVGIG (reference sequence). The CDR3 spans 12 residues. Trimming took 3 bases from V and 6 from J, leaving 8 bases between them.

The V gene is TRBV7-9, the J gene TRBJ2-3, with 12 nucleotides matching TRBD2. Trimming at V came to 5 bases and at J to 3 bases, leaving 6 bases not matched to a gene. The CDR3 has 16 residues. Germline V gene data show CDR1 as SEHNR and CDR2 as FQNEAQ (reference sequence). CDR3 residues: CASSALAGGKTDTQYF. The CDR3 DNA is TGTGCCAGCAGCGCACTAGCGGGAGGTAAAACAGATACGCAGTATTTT.

This clone came up once. The genes are TRBV30 and TRBJ1-2; D gene ambiguous. The CDR3 spans 13 residues. Germline assignment: CDR1 GTSNPN and CDR2 SVGIG (reference sequence). Between the trimmed V and J ends, which lost 2 bases and 4 bases, there was a span of 11 bases. DNA of the CDR3: TGTGCCTGGAGTCCAGACACAACCTATGGCTACACCTTC. Protein: CAWSPDTTYGYTF.

V usage is TRBV6-1 and J usage is TRBJ2-1; no clear D. CDR3 size: 13 residues. V was clipped by 3 bases and J by 0 bases, with 3 bases between them. Germline V gives CDR1 MNHNS, CDR2 SASEGT. Here the CDR3 DNA reads TGTGCCAGCAGTGACGGCTCCTACAATGAGCAGTTCTTC. Its protein is CASSDGSYNEQFF.